What follows are 27 T cell receptor beta chains derived from one specimen sequenced in a study of human T cells and chemical hapten exposure. Using its own MiXCR run on the RACE reads, TCRdb lists one record per CDR3 protein. The table shows about 81,000 distinct CDR3 sequences, with over 6% occurring only once. Time point noted: patch test 1, 2 weeks after DPC sensitization. Specified treatment: therapeutic diphenylcyclopropenone sensitization with weekly scalp DPC. Specimen: whole blood, collected in connection with sensitization to the hapten diphenylcyclopropenone (DPC). These receptors were obtained from a woman aged 25 to 45 with alopecia areata. Some clones in this sample may be carry-over from other donors' samples.

The table lists this clonotype with a few counts. The chain employs TRBV19 and TRBJ1-2; TRBD1 is a possible D gene (5 bases). From germline, CDR1 is LNHDA and CDR2 SQIVND (reference sequence). V was trimmed by 6 bases and J by 8 bases, leaving 10 bases between them. The CDR3 loop spans 11 amino acids. The CDR3 DNA reads TGTGCCAGTAGCAGGGAAGAAGGCTACACCTTC. Amino acid sequence: CASSREEGYTF.

In its sample, this clonotype was seen a few times. The J gene is TRBJ1-5, the V gene TRBV27; the match to TRBD1 covers 8 bases. CDR1 is MNHEY and CDR2 is SMNVEV in the germline V gene (reference sequence). This CDR3 has 15 residues. The V gene end was trimmed by 6 bases and the J gene end by 5 bases; junction bases not matched to a gene: 9. As DNA, the CDR3 is TGTGCCAGCAGCTCCACAACAGGGGGAGATCAGCCCCAGCATTTT. It encodes CASSSTTGGDQPQHF.

This clonotype was found a few times. J is TRBJ2-1 and V is TRBV5-1; D is possibly TRBD1 (6 bases). The ends were cut back, 4 bases at V and 3 bases at J, with 14 bases in the middle. CDR3 length: 15 amino acids. Germline values: CDR1 SGHRS, CDR2 YFSETQ. CDR3 in amino acids: CASSSGQTRYNEQFF. Written as DNA, the CDR3 is TGCGCCAGCAGCAGCGGACAGACCCGCTACAATGAGCAGTTCTTC.

At least ten counts were recorded for this clonotype. The gene calls are TRBV19 and TRBJ1-2; D remains unclear. V lost 6 bases to trimming and J lost 2 bases, with 7 bases between them. Germline CDR1 LNHDA, CDR2 SQIVND (reference sequence). The CDR3 is 12 residues long. CDR3 sequence (DNA): TGTGCCAGTAGGACATTGAACTATGGCTACACCTTC. Amino acid sequence: CASRTLNYGYTF.

This clonotype has just a few counts. The genes are TRBV4-2 and TRBJ2-7; 12 bases agree with TRBD2. The CDR3 contains 16 residues. The junction had 5 bases not matched to a gene; V was cut back by 0 bases and J by 5 bases. The germline V gene encodes CDR1 LGHNA and CDR2 YNFKEQ. The chain's CDR3 is CASSQELAGGRDEQYF. CDR3 in DNA: TGTGCCAGCAGCCAAGAGCTAGCGGGGGGGCGCGACGAGCAGTACTTC.

V usage is TRBV5-1 and J usage is TRBJ1-2; D ambiguous. Trimming shortened V by 6 bases and J by 0 bases, and 12 bases separated the two germline ends. The V gene's germline CDR1 is SGHRS and CDR2 YFSETQ. This CDR3 has 14 amino acids. In DNA, the CDR3 is TGCGCCAGCACTCAAGGCACCGCTAACTATGGCTACACCTTC. This encodes CASTQGTANYGYTF.

This clonotype was counted at least ten times. J is TRBJ2-7 and V is TRBV18, with D perhaps TRBD2 (6 bases). The germline V gene has CDR1 KGHSH and CDR2 LQKENI. The V end was cut by 3 bases, the J end by 7 bases, with 7 bases between. There are 11 residues in the CDR3. The CDR3 loop reads CASSPAGEQYF. CDR3 DNA sequence: TGTGCCAGCTCACCGGCGGGGGAGCAGTACTTC.

This clonotype was seen at least ten times. The rearrangement links TRBV14 to TRBJ2-7; the D is unclear. V dropped 5 bases and J dropped 4 bases, with 9 bases sitting between them. The CDR3 has 12 amino acids. Germline CDR1 reads SGHDN; CDR2 reads FVKESK. In nucleotides, the CDR3 is TGTGCCAGCAGCTCCAAGAGATACGAGCAGTACTTC. Protein sequence: CASSSKRYEQYF.

With regard to this clonotype: Given a much more abundant clone one base away, this may be a read error. The chain recombines TRBV10-3 with TRBJ2-3; D gene ambiguous. The germline V gene has CDR1 ENHRY and CDR2 SYGVKD. The germline V and J ends were trimmed by 5 bases and 1 base, with 4 bases remaining between them. The CDR3 runs 12 residues. DNA for the CDR3: TGTGCCATCAGTTCCCGCACAGATACGCAGTATTTT. It codes for CAISSRTDTQYF.

This clonotype was recorded at least ten times. This chain joins TRBV12-3 or TRBV12-4 and TRBJ2-7; TRBD1 is a possible D gene (5 bases). CDR3 length: 17 amino acids. V was pared by 6 bases and J by 2 bases, with 23 bases between. The CDR3 sequence is CASSLSHGQGITYEQYF. CDR3 sequence (DNA): TGTGCCAGCAGCCTTTCACACGGGCAGGGAATTACCTACGAGCAGTACTTC.

This clonotype was counted ten times or more. The chain recombines TRBV12-3 or TRBV12-4 with TRBJ1-1; unclear D gene. Trimming removed 0 bases at V and 11 bases at J, with 10 bases between. The CDR3 totals 12 residues. The CDR3 DNA follows: TGTGCCAGCAGTTTAGCGCCATCGACTGCTTTCTTT. Protein product: CASSLAPSTAFF.

This clonotype occurred many times. CDR3 amino acids: CAWSPFRWPTMNTEAFF. DNA for the CDR3: TGTGCCTGGAGCCCTTTTCGATGGCCGACCATGAACACTGAAGCTTTCTTT. The chain joins TRBV30 to TRBJ1-1; D is uncertain. Per germline, CDR1 GTSNPN and CDR2 SVGIG (reference sequence). This CDR3 comprises 17 residues. The V and J ends lost 3 bases and 0 bases respectively, with 20 bases between them.

This clonotype was seen a few times. The chain carries TRBV5-6 and TRBJ2-4; D is ambiguous. This CDR3 comprises 18 residues. Germline V gives CDR1 SGHDT, CDR2 YYEEEE. Trimming cost V 0 bases and J 1 base, with 17 bases left between them. The CDR3 region is CASSLASNIGLAKNIQYF. The CDR3 nucleotides read TGTGCCAGCAGCTTGGCCTCTAATATCGGGTTGGCCAAAAACATTCAGTACTTC. The full variable domain, rest sourced from reference TRBV5-6 and TRBJ2-4, is DAGVTQSPTHLIKTRGQQVTLRCSPKSGHDTVSWYQQALGQGPQFIFQYYEEEERQRGNFPDRFSGHQFPNYSSELNVNALLLGDSALYLCASSLASNIGLAKNIQYFGAGTRLSVL.

This clonotype showed up many times. This sequence joins TRBV10-3 and TRBJ1-6, with TRBD1 identical over 7 bases. Germline V gives CDR1 ENHRY, CDR2 SYGVKD. The CDR3 totals 15 residues. The junction had 9 bases not matched to a gene; V was cut back by 6 bases and J by 7 bases. CDR3 sequence (DNA): TGTGCCATCAGGGAAAGACAGGGAGAAAATTCACCCCTCCACTTT. The encoded protein is CAIRERQGENSPLHF.

Ten or more counts support this clonotype. V usage is TRBV7-2 and J usage is TRBJ2-2; weak D call: TRBD2 (5 bases). The CDR3 is 14 residues long. Trimming shortened V by 1 base and J by 5 bases, and 8 bases separated the two germline ends. CDR1 and CDR2 from the germline V gene are SGHTA and FQGNSA. CDR3 residues: CASSLDAGTGELFF. DNA for the CDR3: TGTGCCAGCAGCTTAGACGCGGGTACCGGGGAGCTGTTTTTT.

There are a few counts of this clonotype. The chain combines TRBV29-1 with TRBJ2-1; maybe TRBD1 (5 bases). Trimming shortened V by 0 bases and J by 7 bases, and 16 bases separated the two germline ends. Germline V lookup: CDR1 SQVTM, CDR2 ANQGSEA. CDR3 length equals 15 residues. CDR3 DNA sequence: TGCAGCGTTGAAGATCACCAGGGCCGGAGAAATGAGCAGTTCTTC. Translating it yields CSVEDHQGRRNEQFF.

This clonotype has at least ten counts. The CDR3 loop is CASSYSIGTGGRETQYF. Here the CDR3 DNA reads TGTGCCAGCAGTTACTCGATCGGGACAGGGGGCAGGGAGACCCAGTACTTC. The chain uses TRBV6-5 and TRBJ2-5; 12 nucleotides agree with TRBD1. The CDR3 is 17 residues long. Germline-derived CDR1 and CDR2 are MNHEY and SVGAGI. Trimming at V came to 0 bases and at J to 5 bases, leaving 7 bases not matched to a gene.

This sequence joins TRBV18 and TRBJ2-4; D is unclear. V lost 0 bases and J lost 3, with 15 bases in between. Looked up from germline, CDR1 is KGHSH and CDR2 is LQKENI. This CDR3 is built from 17 residues. This CDR3 reads CASSPPNQAALKNIQYF. The CDR3 nucleotides read TGTGCCAGCTCACCACCGAATCAGGCAGCACTCAAAAACATTCAGTACTTC.

This clonotype was detected many times. The V gene is TRBV5-1, the J gene TRBJ2-2; 8 bases agree with TRBD2. CDR1 and CDR2 (germline): SGHRS, YFSETQ. The V segment lost 4 bases and the J segment 7 bases; nucleotides outside the gene matches: 6. The CDR3 sequence is 14 residues long. The CDR3 is CASSDGTRHGELFF. The CDR3 DNA reads TGCGCCAGCAGCGACGGGACTAGGCACGGGGAGCTGTTTTTT.

V gene TRBV5-4 combines with J gene TRBJ1-1; D is uncertain. Germline V CDR1 and CDR2: SGHNT, YYREEE (reference sequence). Trimming took 5 bases from V and 2 from J, leaving 16 bases between them. This CDR3 has 15 residues. CDR3 protein: CASSPLMTVNTEAFF. In DNA form, the CDR3 reads TGTGCCAGCAGTCCCCTTATGACGGTAAACACTGAAGCTTTCTTT.

This clonotype was seen at least ten times. The rearrangement uses TRBV20-1 and TRBJ1-4; 8 nucleotides match TRBD1. The length of the CDR3 is 15 residues. J was trimmed by 3 bases and V by 3 bases; bases with no gene match: 6. Germline assignment: CDR1 DFQATT and CDR2 SNEGSKA (reference sequence). The CDR3 loop reads CSARRTGPSNEKLFF. The CDR3 DNA follows: TGCAGTGCTAGGCGGACAGGGCCGTCTAATGAAAAACTGTTTTTT.

Remarks on this clonotype: Being one base from a much bigger clone, this may be a read error. This chain joins TRBV6-1 and TRBJ1-1; D gene uncertain. The germline CDR1 and CDR2 sequences are MNHNS and SASEGT. The CDR3 length is 16 residues. V was shortened by 1 base and J by 6 bases, with 18 bases between the two germline ends. CDR3 sequence: CASSEVAIGRVAEAFF. CDR3 nucleotides: TGTGCCAGCAGTGAAGTTGCGATCGGTAGGGTTGCTGAAGCTTTCTTT.

The table lists this clonotype with many counts. The V and J genes are TRBV6-6 and TRBJ1-4; 8 positions match TRBD1. Germline trimming cut 0 bases from V and 0 bases from J; bases unmatched to any gene: 6. The CDR3 is 18 residues long. Germline V gene lookup returns CDR1 MNHNY and CDR2 SVGAGI (reference sequence). CDR3 protein: CASSYSRGGQATNEKLFF. CDR3 DNA sequence: TGTGCCAGCAGTTACTCGAGAGGGGGACAGGCAACTAATGAAAAACTGTTTTTT.

This clonotype was observed a few times. The rearrangement links TRBV5-1 to TRBJ2-1; 9 bases match TRBD2. J lost 9 bases, V lost 4 bases, and 11 bases had no gene match. Germline lookup yields CDR1 SGHRS and CDR2 YFSETQ. The CDR3 is made up of 15 amino acids. The CDR3 loop is CASSSTGTSTSEQFF. Written as DNA, the CDR3 is TGCGCCAGCAGCAGCACCGGGACTAGCACGAGTGAGCAGTTCTTC.

This clonotype occurred many times. This CDR3 is CASSLGQGVTEAFF. The CDR3 DNA reads as TGCGCCAGCAGCTTGGGACAGGGAGTCACTGAAGCTTTCTTT. V gene TRBV5-1 combines with J gene TRBJ1-1; 7 bases are shared with TRBD1. Germline CDR1 and CDR2: SGHRS and YFSETQ. The CDR3 is 14 residues long. With 0 bases clipped from V and 4 bases from J, the junction kept 3 bases outside the gene matches.

In this sample, this clonotype turned up many times. This chain connects TRBV7-8 to TRBJ1-5; D remains ambiguous. V was cut by 0 bases and J by 5 bases, with 5 bases left in between. Germline CDR1 SGHVS, CDR2 FQNEAQ. There are 13 residues in the CDR3. The CDR3 coding sequence is TGTGCCAGCAGCTTAGCTCTCCATCAGCCCCAGCATTTT. Translation: CASSLALHQPQHF.

This clonotype was detected ten times or more. The chain recombines TRBV12-3 or TRBV12-4 with TRBJ1-2; TRBD1 might be the D (5 bases). The germline V and J ends were trimmed by 7 bases and 8 bases, with 17 bases remaining between them. This CDR3 comprises 13 residues. Here the CDR3 reads CASILEGKEGYTF. CDR3 DNA: TGTGCCAGCATCTTGGAGGGGAAGGAGGGCTACACCTTC.